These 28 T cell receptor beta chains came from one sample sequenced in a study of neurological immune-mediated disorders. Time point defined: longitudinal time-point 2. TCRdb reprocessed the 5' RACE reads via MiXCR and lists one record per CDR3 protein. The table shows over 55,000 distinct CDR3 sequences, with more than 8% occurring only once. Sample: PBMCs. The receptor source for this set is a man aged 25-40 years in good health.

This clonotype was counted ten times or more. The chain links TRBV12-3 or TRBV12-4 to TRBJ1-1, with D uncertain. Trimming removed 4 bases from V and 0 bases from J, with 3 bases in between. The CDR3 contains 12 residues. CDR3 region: CASSYMNTEAFF. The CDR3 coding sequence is TGTGCCAGCAGTTATATGAACACTGAAGCTTTCTTT.

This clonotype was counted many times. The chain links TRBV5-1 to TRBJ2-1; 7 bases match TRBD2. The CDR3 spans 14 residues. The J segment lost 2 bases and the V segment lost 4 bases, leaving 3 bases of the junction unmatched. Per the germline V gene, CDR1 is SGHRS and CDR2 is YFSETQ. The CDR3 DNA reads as TGCGCCAGCAGCAGCAGCGGGGCCTACAATGAGCAGTTCTTC. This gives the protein CASSSSGAYNEQFF.

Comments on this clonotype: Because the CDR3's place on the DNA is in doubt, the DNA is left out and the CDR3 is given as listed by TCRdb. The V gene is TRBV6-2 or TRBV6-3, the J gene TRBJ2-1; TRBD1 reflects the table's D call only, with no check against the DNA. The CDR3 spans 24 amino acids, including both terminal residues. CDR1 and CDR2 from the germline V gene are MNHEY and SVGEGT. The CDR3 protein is CASMYPEETQYFGPGAASYNEQFF.

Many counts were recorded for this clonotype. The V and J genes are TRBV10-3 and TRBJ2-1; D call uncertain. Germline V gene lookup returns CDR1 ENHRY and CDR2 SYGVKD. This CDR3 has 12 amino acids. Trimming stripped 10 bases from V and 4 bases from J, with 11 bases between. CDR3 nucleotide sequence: TGTGCCACCAAGGACCTTTACAATGAGCAGTTCTTC. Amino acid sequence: CATKDLYNEQFF.

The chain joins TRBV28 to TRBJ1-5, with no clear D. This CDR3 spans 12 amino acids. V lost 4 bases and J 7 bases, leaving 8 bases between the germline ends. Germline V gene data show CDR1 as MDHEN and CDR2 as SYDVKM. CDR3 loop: CASSSGLQPQHF. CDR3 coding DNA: TGTGCCAGCAGTTCGGGATTACAGCCCCAGCATTTT. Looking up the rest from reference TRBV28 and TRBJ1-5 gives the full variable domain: DVKVTQSSRYLVKRTGEKVFLECVQDMDHENMFWYRQDPGLGLRLIYFSYDVKMKEKGDIPEGYSVSREKKERFSLILESASTNQTSMYLCASSSGLQPQHFGDGTRLSIL.

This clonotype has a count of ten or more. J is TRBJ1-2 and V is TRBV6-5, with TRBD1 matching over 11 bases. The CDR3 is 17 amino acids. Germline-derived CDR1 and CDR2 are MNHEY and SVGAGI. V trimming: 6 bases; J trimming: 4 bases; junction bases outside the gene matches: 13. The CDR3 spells CASSARWTGGSGYGYTF. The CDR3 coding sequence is TGTGCCAGCAGCGCAAGGTGGACAGGGGGCTCTGGCTATGGCTACACCTTC.

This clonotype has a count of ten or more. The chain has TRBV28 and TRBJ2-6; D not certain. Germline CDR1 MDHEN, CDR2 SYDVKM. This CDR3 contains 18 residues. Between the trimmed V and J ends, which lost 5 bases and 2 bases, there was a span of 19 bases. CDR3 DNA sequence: TGTGCCAGCAGTCCGATAGACACCACCACCCCTGGGGCCAACGTCCTGACTTTC. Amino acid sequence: CASSPIDTTTPGANVLTF.

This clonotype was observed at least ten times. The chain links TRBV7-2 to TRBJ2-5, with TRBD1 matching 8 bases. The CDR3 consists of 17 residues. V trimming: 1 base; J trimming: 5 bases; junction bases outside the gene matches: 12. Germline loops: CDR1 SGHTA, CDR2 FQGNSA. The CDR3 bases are TGTGCCAGCAGCTTAGGGGGCAGGGGGCAAAGCAAGGAGACCCAGTACTTC. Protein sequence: CASSLGGRGQSKETQYF. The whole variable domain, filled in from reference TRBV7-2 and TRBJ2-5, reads GAGVSQSPSNKVTEKGKDVELRCDPISGHTALYWYRQSLGQGLEFLIYFQGNSAPDKSGLPSDRFSAERTGGSVSTLTIQRTQQEDSAVYLCASSLGGRGQSKETQYFGPGTRLLVL.

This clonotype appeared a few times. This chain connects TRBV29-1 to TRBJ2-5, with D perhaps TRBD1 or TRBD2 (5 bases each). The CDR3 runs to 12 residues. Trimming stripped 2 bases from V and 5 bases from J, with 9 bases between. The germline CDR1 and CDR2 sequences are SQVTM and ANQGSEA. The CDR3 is CSVERGRETQYF. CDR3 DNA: TGCAGCGTTGAACGGGGCCGGGAGACCCAGTACTTC.

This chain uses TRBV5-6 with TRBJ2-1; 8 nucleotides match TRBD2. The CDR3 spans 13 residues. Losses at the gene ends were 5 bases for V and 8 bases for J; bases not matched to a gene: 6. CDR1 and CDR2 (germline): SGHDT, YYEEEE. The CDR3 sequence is CASSQGLGDEQFF. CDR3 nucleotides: TGTGCCAGCAGTCAGGGACTAGGCGATGAGCAGTTCTTC.

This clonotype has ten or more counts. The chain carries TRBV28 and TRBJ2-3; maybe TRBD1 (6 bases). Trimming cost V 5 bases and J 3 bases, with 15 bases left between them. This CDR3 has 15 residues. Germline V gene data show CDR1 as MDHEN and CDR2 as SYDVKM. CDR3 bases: TGTGCCAGCAGTCCAGGGGCGGTGGCGACAGATACGCAGTATTTT. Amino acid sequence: CASSPGAVATDTQYF.

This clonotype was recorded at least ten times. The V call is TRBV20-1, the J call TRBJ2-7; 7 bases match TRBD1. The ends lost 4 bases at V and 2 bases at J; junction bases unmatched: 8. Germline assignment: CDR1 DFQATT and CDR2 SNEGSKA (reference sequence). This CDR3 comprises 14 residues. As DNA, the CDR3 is TGCAGTGCTACCACAGGACAGGTAGCCTACGAGCAGTACTTC. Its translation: CSATTGQVAYEQYF.

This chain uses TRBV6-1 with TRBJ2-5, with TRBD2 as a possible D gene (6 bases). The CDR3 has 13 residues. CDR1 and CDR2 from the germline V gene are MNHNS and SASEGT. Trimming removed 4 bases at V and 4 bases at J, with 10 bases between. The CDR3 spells CASSGMGGETQYF. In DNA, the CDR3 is TGTGCCAGCAGTGGGATGGGAGGAGAGACCCAGTACTTC.

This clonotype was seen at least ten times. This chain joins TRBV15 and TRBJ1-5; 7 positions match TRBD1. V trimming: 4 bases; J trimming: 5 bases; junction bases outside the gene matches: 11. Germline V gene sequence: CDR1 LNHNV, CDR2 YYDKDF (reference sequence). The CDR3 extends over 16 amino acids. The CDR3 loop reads CATSTRNRGSDQPQHF. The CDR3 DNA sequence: TGTGCCACCAGCACCAGAAACAGGGGCTCGGATCAGCCCCAGCATTTT.

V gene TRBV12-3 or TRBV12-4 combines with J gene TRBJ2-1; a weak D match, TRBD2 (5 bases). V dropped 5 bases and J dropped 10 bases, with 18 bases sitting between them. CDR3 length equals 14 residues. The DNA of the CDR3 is TGTGCCAGCAGTCTTGGGTTAGTGAGCGGCGAGCAGTTCTTC. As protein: CASSLGLVSGEQFF.

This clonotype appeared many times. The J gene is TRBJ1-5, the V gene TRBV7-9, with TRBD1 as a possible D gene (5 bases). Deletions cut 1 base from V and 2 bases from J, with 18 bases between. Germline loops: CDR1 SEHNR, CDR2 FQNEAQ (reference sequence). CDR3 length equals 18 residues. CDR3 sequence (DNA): TGTGCCAGCAGCTTAGAGGGACTCTCCCCGAGGGGCAATCAGCCCCAGCATTTT. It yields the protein CASSLEGLSPRGNQPQHF.

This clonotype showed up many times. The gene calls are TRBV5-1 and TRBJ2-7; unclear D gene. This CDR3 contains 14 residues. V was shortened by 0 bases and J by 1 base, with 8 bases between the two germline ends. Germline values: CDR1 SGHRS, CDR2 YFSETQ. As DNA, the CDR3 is TGCGCCAGCAGCTTGGCGGCCCCGTCCTACGAGCAGTACTTC. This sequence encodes CASSLAAPSYEQYF.

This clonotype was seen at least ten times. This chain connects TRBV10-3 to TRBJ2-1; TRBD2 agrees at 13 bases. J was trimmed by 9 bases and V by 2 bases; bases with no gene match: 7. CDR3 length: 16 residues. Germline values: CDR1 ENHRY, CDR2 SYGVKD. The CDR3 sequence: CAISEGLAGDSGEQFF. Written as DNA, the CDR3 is TGTGCCATCAGTGAGGGACTAGCGGGAGATTCGGGTGAGCAGTTCTTC.

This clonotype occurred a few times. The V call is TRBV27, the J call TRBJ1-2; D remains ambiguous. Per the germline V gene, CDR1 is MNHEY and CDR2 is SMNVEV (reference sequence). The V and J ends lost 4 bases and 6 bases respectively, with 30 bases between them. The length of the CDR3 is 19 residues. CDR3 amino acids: CASSSTTQRLLGRLHGYTF. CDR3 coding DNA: TGTGCCAGCAGTTCCACGACCCAACGATTACTGGGCCGATTGCATGGCTACACCTTC.

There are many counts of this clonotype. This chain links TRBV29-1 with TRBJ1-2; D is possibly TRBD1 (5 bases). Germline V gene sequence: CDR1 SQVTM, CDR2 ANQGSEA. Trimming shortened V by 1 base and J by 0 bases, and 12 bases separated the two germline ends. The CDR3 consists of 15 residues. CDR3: CSVEVGAAANYGYTF. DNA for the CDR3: TGCAGCGTTGAAGTTGGGGCAGCGGCTAACTATGGCTACACCTTC.

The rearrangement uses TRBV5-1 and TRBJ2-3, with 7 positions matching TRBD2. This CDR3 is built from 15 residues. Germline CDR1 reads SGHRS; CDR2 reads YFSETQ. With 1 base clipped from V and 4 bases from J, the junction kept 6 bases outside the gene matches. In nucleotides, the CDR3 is TGCGCCAGCAGCTTGAGCTCAAGCGGGGCAGATACGCAGTATTTT. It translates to CASSLSSSGADTQYF.

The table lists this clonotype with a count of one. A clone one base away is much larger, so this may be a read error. CDR3 bases: TGCGCCAGCAGCTTGGCGAGTAGTTTTTCGAACACTGAAGCTTTCTTT. Protein sequence: CASSLASSFSNTEAFF. The chain uses TRBV5-1 and TRBJ1-1; no definite D call. The CDR3 is 16 residues long. In germline, CDR1 is SGHRS, CDR2 YFSETQ. V was shortened by 0 bases and J by 1 base, with 13 bases between the two germline ends.

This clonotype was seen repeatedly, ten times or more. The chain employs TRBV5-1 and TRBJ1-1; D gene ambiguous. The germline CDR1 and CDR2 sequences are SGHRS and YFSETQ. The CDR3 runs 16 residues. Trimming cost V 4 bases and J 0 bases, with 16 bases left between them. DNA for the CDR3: TGCGCCAGCAGCCAGCAGGAGGGAAGCATGAACACTGAAGCTTTCTTT. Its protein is CASSQQEGSMNTEAFF.

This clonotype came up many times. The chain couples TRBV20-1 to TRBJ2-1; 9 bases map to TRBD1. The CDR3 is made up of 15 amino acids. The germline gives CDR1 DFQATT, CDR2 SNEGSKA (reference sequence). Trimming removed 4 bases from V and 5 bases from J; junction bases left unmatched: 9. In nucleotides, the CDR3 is TGCAGTGCTACTTTTCCCTGGACAGGGGACAATGAGCAGTTCTTC. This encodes CSATFPWTGDNEQFF.

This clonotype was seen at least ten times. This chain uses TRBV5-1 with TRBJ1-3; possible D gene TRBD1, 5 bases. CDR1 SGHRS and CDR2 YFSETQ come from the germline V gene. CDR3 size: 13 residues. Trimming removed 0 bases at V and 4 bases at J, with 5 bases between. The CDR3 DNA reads TGCGCCAGCAGCTTGGGACAGGGAAACACCATATATTTT. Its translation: CASSLGQGNTIYF.

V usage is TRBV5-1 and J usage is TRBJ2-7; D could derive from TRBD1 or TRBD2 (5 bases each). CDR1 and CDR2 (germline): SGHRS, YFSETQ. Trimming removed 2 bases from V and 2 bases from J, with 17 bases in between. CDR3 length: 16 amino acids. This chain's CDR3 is CASSFMGPPFTYEQYF. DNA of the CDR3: TGCGCCAGCAGCTTCATGGGACCGCCTTTTACCTACGAGCAGTACTTC.

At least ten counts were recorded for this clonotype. For the CDR3, the DNA is TGCGCCAGCAGCTTGGGCGGCGGAAACACCATATATTTT. Translating gives CASSLGGGNTIYF. The rearrangement joins TRBV5-1 to TRBJ1-3, with D unresolved. The germline V gene has CDR1 SGHRS and CDR2 YFSETQ. The CDR3 length is 13 residues. Between the trimmed V and J ends, which lost 0 bases and 4 bases, there was a span of 5 bases.

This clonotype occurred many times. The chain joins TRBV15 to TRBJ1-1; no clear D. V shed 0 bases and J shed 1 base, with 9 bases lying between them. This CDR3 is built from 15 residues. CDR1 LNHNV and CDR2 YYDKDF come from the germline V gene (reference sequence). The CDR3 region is CATSRDPSGNTEAFF. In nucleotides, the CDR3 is TGTGCCACCAGCAGAGATCCGTCGGGGAACACTGAAGCTTTCTTT.